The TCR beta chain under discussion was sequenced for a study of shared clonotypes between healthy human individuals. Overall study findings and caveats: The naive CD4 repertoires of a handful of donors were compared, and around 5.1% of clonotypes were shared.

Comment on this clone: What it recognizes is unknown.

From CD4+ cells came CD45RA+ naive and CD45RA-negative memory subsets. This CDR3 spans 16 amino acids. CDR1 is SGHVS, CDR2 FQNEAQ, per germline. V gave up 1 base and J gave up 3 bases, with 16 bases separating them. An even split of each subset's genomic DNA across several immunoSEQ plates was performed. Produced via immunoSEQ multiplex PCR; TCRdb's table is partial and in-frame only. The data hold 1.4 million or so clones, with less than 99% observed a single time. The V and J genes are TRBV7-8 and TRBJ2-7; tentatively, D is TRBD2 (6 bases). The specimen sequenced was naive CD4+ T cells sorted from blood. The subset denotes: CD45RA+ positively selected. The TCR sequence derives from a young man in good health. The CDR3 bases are TGTGCCAGCAGCTTAGGAACGGCTAGCGACCTCTACGAGCAGTACTTC. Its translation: CASSLGTASDLYEQYF.